This T cell receptor beta chain stems from a study of shared clonotypes between healthy human individuals. The CDR3 covers 15 residues. CDR1 is MNHEY and CDR2 is SVGAGI in the germline V gene. V lost 2 bases and J 2 bases, leaving 10 bases between the germline ends. In this sample, this clone turned up once. Per the original data handling: Junction-only immunoSEQ sequences carried no quality scores, so filtering differed. Profiled with immunoSEQ multiplex PCR; TCRdb holds only in-frame clones, not every one. The V and J calls and clone size come from that table; D and trimming were worked out from the DNA. The repertoire includes about 340,000 clones, 73% of them detected once, and less than 11% sits in the top ten.

The specimen was memory CD4+ T cells sorted from blood. The sample's subset: CD45RA-negative fraction. This sequence was found in a young man in good health. The chain employs TRBV6-5 and TRBJ1-5, with TRBD1 as a possible D gene (6 bases). Here the CDR3 reads CASSYRAGGNQPQHF. CDR3 bases: TGTGCCAGCAGTTACCGTGCAGGGGGCAATCAGCCCCAGCATTTT.